This TCR beta chain comes out of a study of glioma-infiltrating T cells. Findings and limits, study-wide: Non-neoplastic patients had below-expected tissue-blood divergence, while all gliomas exceeded expectation.

The iRepertoire nested amplicon-rescue multiplex PCR amplified TCR alpha and beta CDR3s from RNA. Input was roughly 95-450 ng of tissue mRNA or PBMC total RNA. Using its own MiXCR run on the multiplex PCR reads, TCRdb lists one record per CDR3 protein. The sample lists about 140,000 distinct CDR3 sequences, about two fifths seen once, with over 15% in the top ten. The CDR3 spans 12 residues. The germline V gene has CDR1 MNHEY and CDR2 SVGEGT. A word on this clonotype: Its specificity is unknown. A junction end diverges from the germline sequence, so it may reflect a read error.

The sequencing sample was made of glioma tissue, nonneoplastic brain tissue, or PBMCs (not recorded which). The chain carries TRBV6-2 or TRBV6-3 and TRBJ1-5; no clear D gene. This receptor was obtained from a human donor with low-grade glioma or glioblastoma, undergoing nonglioma brain surgery, or in good health (not recorded which). As DNA, the CDR3 is TGTGTCAGCAGTAAACTCAATCAGCCCCAGCATTTT. This codes for CVSSKLNQPQHF.